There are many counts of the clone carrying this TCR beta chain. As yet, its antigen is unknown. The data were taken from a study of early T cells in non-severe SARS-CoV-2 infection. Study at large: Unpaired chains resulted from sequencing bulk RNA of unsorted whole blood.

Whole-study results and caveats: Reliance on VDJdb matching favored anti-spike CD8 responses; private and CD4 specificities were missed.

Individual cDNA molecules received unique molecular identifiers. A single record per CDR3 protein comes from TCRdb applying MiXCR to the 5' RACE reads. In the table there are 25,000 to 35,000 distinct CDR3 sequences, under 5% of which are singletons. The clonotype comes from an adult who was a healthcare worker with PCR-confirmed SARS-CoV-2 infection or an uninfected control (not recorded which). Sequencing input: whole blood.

The CDR3 nucleotides read TGCGCCAGCAAACAGTGGACTAGCGGGATCAGCGAGCAGTACTTC. Its protein product is CASKQWTSGISEQYF. The chain couples TRBV5-1 to TRBJ2-7; 12 bases agree with TRBD2. Trimming cost V 6 bases and J 6 bases; bases outside gene matches: 10. Germline loops: CDR1 SGHRS, CDR2 YFSETQ. The CDR3 runs 15 residues.